This passage covers 10 T cell receptor beta chains from one sample sequenced in a study of blood T cell repertoires in COVID-19. Only in-frame clones appear in the TCRdb table, and some are missing; sequencing was by immunoSEQ multiplex PCR. Counted here are about half a million clones, 80% to 90% occurring once; the ten biggest clones make up about 3.2%. Sequenced sample: peripheral blood. The origin of the receptors is a human donor in a cohort sampled during active COVID-19.

Comment on this clone: Other DNA sequences of this sample code for an identical CDR3. CDR3 in amino acids: CASSSSGLYNEQFF. Here the CDR3 DNA reads TGTGCCAGCAGCTCCTCGGGACTATACAATGAGCAGTTCTTC. The V gene is TRBV11-2, the J gene TRBJ2-1; 7 nucleotides match TRBD2. With V trimmed by 4 bases and J by 4 bases, 4 bases remained unmatched. Germline V lookup: CDR1 SGHAT, CDR2 FQNNGV. This CDR3 has 14 residues.

The V and J genes are TRBV28 and TRBJ1-5, with D perhaps TRBD1 (6 bases). V was cut by 6 bases and J by 2 bases, with 14 bases left in between. The CDR3 consists of 15 residues. Germline CDR1 is MDHEN and CDR2 is SYDVKM. DNA of the CDR3: TGTGCCAGCAGCCCGACAGGTAAGGGCAATCAGCCCCAGCATTTT. Translating it yields CASSPTGKGNQPQHF.

There are a few counts of this clone. This chain connects TRBV30 to TRBJ1-6; D ambiguous. There are 13 residues in the CDR3. The germline CDR1 and CDR2 sequences are GTSNPN and SVGIG (reference sequence). V lost 4 bases and J lost 9, with 13 bases in between. The CDR3 loop is CAWIRWAGSPLHF. The CDR3 nucleotides read TGTGCCTGGATTCGGTGGGCTGGTTCACCCCTCCACTTT.

The V call is TRBV5-4, the J call TRBJ1-5, with D possibly TRBD1 on 6 matching bases. Trimming pared 4 bases from V and 4 bases from J, leaving 15 bases between. The length of the CDR3 is 15 residues. In germline, CDR1 is SGHNT, CDR2 YYREEE (reference sequence). Written as DNA, the CDR3 is TGTGCCAGCAGCATCGGGACATCGACGAATCAGCCCCAGCATTTT. Its protein product is CASSIGTSTNQPQHF.

The chain employs TRBV21-1 and TRBJ1-5. TRBV21-1 is described as a pseudogene. This CDR3 has 12 residues. CDR3 in DNA: TGTGCCAGCCACTCACGGTATCAGCCCCAGCATTTT. Translating gives CASHSRYQPQHF.

The V and J genes are TRBV19 and TRBJ1-5; 8 nucleotides line up with TRBD1. This CDR3 has 15 residues. The germline V gene has CDR1 LNHDA and CDR2 SQIVND (reference sequence). V shed 5 bases and J 5 bases; nucleotides not matched to a gene: 8. CDR3 nucleotides: TGTGCCAGTAGTGACAGGGCAGGGGGCCATCAGCCCCAGCATTTT. Its translation is CASSDRAGGHQPQHF.

V usage is TRBV3-1 (or the pseudogene TRBV3-2) and J usage is TRBJ1-2, with D possibly TRBD1 on 5 matching bases. Trimming took off 1 base at V and 4 bases at J, with 16 bases between the two ends. Germline lookup yields CDR1 LGHDT and CDR2 YNNKEL (reference sequence). This CDR3 region has 16 residues. The CDR3 DNA reads TGTGCCAGCAGCCAAGGTCGGTCAGGGCTATCCTATGGCTACACCTTC. It translates to CASSQGRSGLSYGYTF.

This chain uses TRBV5-1 with TRBJ2-7, with D perhaps matching TRBD2 (5 bases). The CDR3 extends over 13 amino acids. Trimming pared 4 bases from V and 3 bases from J, leaving 11 bases between. Germline V gene sequence: CDR1 SGHRS, CDR2 YFSETQ. The CDR3 DNA follows: TGCGCCAGCAGCCCCGGGATCCTCTACGAGCAGTACTTC. This gives the protein CASSPGILYEQYF.

The rearrangement uses TRBV6-5 and TRBJ2-7, with 7 bases that match TRBD2. V shed 5 bases and J 4 bases; nucleotides not matched to a gene: 8. This CDR3 comprises 14 residues. Germline CDR1 MNHEY, CDR2 SVGAGI. This chain's CDR3 is CASSIRDYPYEQYF. The CDR3 coding sequence is TGTGCCAGCAGTATCCGGGACTACCCATACGAGCAGTACTTC.

This chain joins TRBV10-3 and TRBJ1-1; D may be TRBD1 (5 bases). This CDR3 is 13 amino acids long. The germline V gene encodes CDR1 ENHRY and CDR2 SYGVKD. V dropped 1 base and J dropped 11 bases, with 14 bases sitting between them. The CDR3 loop is CAISELEGLDAFF. CDR3 coding DNA: TGTGCCATCAGTGAGTTGGAGGGGTTGGATGCTTTCTTT.